The 2 T cell receptor beta chains reported below all come from one sample, sequenced in a study of long-term antiretroviral therapy in people with HIV. Assay version v3.0 of immunoSEQ was used, and it was run at survey level. Method: immunoSEQ multiplex PCR; TCRdb's copy keeps in-frame clones and lacks some. The profile shows tens of thousands of clones, roughly 90% of them singletons. Sequenced material: unsorted PBMCs, taken 1.8 years after starting antiretroviral therapy. These receptor sequences come from a woman younger than 30 with HIV.

This clone has just one count. V gene TRBV4-1 combines with J gene TRBJ2-2, with 12 nucleotides matching TRBD2. This CDR3 is 16 amino acids long. From germline, CDR1 is MGHRA and CDR2 YSYEKL. With 4 bases clipped from V and 7 bases from J, the junction kept 7 bases outside the gene matches. The CDR3 coding sequence is TGCGCCAGCAGCCTTGGGGGACTAGCGGGCTACGGGGAGCTGTTTTTT. This sequence encodes CASSLGGLAGYGELFF.

The rearrangement joins TRBV19 to TRBJ2-4; D might be TRBD1 (7 bases). The CDR3 runs 17 residues. Germline V lookup: CDR1 LNHDA, CDR2 SQIVND (reference sequence). The ends were cut back, 5 bases at V and 2 bases at J, with 19 bases in the middle. In DNA, the CDR3 is TGTGCCAGTAGTTATTTGGGCAGGGGGGTATCCAAAAACATTCAGTACTTC. Its protein is CASSYLGRGVSKNIQYF.